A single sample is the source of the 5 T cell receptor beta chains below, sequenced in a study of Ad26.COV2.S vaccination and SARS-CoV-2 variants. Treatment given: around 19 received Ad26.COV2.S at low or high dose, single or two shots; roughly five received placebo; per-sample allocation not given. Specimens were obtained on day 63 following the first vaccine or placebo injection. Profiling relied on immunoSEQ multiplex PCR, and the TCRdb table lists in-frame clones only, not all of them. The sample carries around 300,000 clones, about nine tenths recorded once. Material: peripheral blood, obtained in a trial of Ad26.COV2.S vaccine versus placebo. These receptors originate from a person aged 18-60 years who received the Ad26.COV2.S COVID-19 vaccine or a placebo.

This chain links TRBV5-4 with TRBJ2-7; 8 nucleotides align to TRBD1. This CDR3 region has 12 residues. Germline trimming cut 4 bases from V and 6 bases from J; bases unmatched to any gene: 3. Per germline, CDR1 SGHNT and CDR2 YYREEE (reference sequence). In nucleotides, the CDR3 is TGTGCCAGCAGCCCGACAGGGGTCGAGCAGTACTTC. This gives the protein CASSPTGVEQYF.

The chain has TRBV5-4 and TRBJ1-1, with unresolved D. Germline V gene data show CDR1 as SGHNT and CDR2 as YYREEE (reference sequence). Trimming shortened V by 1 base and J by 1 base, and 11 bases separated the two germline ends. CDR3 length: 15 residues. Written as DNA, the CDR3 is TGTGCCAGCAGCTTGTATGGACGGGGGAACACTGAAGCTTTCTTT. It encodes CASSLYGRGNTEAFF.

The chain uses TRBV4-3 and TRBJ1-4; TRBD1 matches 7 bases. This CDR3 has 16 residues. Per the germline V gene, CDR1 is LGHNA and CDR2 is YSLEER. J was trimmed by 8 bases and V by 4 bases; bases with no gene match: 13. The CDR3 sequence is CASSRHGEGQSEKLFF. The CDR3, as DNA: TGCGCCAGCAGCCGCCACGGGGAGGGACAGTCAGAAAAACTGTTTTTT.

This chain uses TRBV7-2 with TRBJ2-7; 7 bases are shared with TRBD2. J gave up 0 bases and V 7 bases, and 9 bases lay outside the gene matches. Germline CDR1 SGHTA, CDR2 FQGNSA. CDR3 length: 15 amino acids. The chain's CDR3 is CASTVGREISYEQYF. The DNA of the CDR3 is TGTGCCAGCACCGTGGGGCGGGAGATCTCCTACGAGCAGTACTTC.

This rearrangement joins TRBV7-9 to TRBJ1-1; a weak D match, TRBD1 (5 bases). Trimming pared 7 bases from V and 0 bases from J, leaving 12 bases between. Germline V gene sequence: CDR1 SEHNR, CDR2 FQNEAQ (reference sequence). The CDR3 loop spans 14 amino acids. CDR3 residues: CASNRQRMNTEAFF. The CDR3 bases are TGTGCCAGCAACAGACAGCGTATGAACACTGAAGCTTTCTTT.